This T cell receptor (beta chain) was recorded in a study of blood T cell repertoires in COVID-19. Study-level information: PBMCs, B-cell-depleted T cells, or T cells were the source of the cDNA or gDNA that made up the material.

The data were produced by immunoSEQ multiplex PCR, yet TCRdb's version contains in-frame clones alone and is incomplete. This sample has more than 140,000 clones, with 84% found just once. Losses at the gene ends were 6 bases for V and 1 base for J; bases not matched to a gene: 1. This CDR3 spans 13 amino acids. The chain links TRBV12-3 or TRBV12-4 to TRBJ1-1, with 8 bases matching TRBD1. The sample comprised peripheral blood. This sequence was found in a woman in her fifties or sixties in a cohort sampled during active or convalescent COVID-19. CDR3 sequence: CASSGQGNTEAFF. The CDR3 DNA is TGTGCCAGCAGCGGACAGGGGAACACTGAAGCTTTCTTT.